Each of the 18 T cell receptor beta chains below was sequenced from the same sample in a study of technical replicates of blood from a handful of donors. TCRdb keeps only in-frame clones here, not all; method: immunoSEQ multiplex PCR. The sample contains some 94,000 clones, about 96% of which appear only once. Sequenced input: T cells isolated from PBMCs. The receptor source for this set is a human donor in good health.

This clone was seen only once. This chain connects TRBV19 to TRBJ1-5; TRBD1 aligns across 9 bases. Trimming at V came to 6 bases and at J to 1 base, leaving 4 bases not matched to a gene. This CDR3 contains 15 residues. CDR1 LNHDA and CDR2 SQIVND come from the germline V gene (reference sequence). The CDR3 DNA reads TGTGCCAGTAGGGGACAGGGATTAAGCAATCAGCCCCAGCATTTT. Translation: CASRGQGLSNQPQHF.

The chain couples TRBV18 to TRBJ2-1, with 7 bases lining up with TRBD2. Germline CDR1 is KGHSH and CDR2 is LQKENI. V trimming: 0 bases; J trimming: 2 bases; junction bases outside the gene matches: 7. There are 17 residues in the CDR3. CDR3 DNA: TGTGCCAGCTCACCACCCGGTGGGGGGAGGGCCTACAATGAGCAGTTCTTC. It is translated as CASSPPGGGRAYNEQFF.

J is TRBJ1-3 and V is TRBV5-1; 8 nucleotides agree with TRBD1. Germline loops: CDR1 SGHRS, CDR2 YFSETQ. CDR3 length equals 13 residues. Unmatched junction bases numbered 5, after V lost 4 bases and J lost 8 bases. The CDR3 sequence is CASSHGQGDTIYF. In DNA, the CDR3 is TGCGCCAGCAGCCACGGACAGGGAGACACCATATATTTT.

CDR3 region: CASSISGDKAFF. In DNA form, the CDR3 reads TGTGCCAGTAGTATATCAGGGGATAAAGCTTTCTTT. The J gene is TRBJ1-1, the V gene TRBV19; a weak D match, TRBD1 (6 bases). Trimming pared 2 bases from V and 9 bases from J, leaving 10 bases between. The CDR3 covers 12 residues. Germline lookup yields CDR1 LNHDA and CDR2 SQIVND (reference sequence).

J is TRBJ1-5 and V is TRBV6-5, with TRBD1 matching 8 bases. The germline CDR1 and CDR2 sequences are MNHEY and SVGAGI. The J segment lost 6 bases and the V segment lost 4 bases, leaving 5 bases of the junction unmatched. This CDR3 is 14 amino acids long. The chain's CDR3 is CASSSGGGGQPQHF. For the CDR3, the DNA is TGTGCCAGCAGTTCAGGGGGCGGGGGTCAGCCCCAGCATTTT.

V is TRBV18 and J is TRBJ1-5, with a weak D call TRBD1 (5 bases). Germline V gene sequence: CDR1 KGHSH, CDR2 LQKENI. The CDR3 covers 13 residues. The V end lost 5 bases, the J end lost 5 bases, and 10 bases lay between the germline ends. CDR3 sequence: CASSDQQDQPQHF. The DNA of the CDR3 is TGTGCCAGCTCAGATCAACAGGATCAGCCCCAGCATTTT.

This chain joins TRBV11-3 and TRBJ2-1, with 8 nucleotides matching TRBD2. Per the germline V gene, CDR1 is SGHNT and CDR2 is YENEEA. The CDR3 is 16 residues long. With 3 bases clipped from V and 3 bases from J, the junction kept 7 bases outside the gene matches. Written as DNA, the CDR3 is TGTGCCAGCAGCTTTCCTACTAGCGGATACTACAATGAGCAGTTCTTC. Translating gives CASSFPTSGYYNEQFF.

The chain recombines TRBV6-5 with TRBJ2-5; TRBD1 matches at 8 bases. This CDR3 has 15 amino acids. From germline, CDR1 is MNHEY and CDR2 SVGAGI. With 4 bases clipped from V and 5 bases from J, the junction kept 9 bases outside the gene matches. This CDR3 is CASSSGQDVRETQYF. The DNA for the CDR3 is TGTGCCAGCAGTTCGGGACAGGACGTCAGGGAGACCCAGTACTTC.

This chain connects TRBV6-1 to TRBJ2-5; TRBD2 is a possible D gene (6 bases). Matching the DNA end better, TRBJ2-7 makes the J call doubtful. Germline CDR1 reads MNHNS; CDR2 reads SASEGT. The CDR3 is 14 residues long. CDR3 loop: CASSERDGRYEQYF. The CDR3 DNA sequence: TGTGCCAGCAGTGAGCGGGACGGACGCTACGAGCAGTACTTC.

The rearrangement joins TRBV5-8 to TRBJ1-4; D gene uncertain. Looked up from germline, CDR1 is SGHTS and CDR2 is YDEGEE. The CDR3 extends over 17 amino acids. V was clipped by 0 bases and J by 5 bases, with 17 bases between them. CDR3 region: CASSLASSGSLNEKLFF. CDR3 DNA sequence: TGTGCCAGCAGCTTGGCCTCTTCGGGGAGTTTAAATGAAAAACTGTTTTTT.

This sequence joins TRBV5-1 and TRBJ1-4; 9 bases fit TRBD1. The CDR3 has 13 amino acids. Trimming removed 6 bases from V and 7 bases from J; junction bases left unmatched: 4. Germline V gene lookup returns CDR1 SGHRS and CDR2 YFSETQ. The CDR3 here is CASNPGQGEKLFF. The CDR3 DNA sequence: TGCGCCAGCAATCCGGGACAGGGTGAAAAACTGTTTTTT.

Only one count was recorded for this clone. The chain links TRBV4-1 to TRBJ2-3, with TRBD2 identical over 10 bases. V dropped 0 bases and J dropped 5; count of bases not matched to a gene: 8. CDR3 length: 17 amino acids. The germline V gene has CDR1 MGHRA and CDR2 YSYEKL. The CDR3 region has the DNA TGCGCCAGCAGCCAAGATGGAGCGGGAGGGCGGAAAGATACGCAGTATTTT. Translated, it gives CASSQDGAGGRKDTQYF.

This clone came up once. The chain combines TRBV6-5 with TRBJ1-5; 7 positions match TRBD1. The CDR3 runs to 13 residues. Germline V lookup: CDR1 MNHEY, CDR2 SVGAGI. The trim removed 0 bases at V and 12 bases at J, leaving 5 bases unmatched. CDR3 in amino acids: CASSYSFDRDQHF. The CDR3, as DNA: TGTGCCAGCAGTTACTCGTTCGACAGGGACCAGCATTTT.

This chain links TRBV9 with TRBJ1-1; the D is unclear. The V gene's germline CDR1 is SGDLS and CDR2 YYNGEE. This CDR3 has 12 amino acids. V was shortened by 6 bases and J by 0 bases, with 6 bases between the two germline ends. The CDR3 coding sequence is TGTGCCAGCACCGACATGAACACTGAAGCTTTCTTT. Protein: CASTDMNTEAFF.

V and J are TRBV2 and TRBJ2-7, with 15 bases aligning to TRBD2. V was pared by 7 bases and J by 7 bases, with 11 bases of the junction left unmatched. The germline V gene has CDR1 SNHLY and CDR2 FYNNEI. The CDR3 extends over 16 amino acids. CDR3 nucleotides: TGTGCCAGCAACAAGGGACTAGCGGGGGGACCCGGGGAGCAGTACTTC. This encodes CASNKGLAGGPGEQYF.

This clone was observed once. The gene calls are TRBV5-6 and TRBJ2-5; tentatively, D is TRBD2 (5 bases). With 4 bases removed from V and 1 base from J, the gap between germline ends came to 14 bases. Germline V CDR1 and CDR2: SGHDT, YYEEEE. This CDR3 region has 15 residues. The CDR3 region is CASSLYSGSQETQYF. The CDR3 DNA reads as TGTGCCAGCAGCCTGTATTCGGGGTCCCAAGAGACCCAGTACTTC. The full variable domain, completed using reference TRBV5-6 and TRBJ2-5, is DAGVTQSPTHLIKTRGQQVTLRCSPKSGHDTVSWYQQALGQGPQFIFQYYEEEERQRGNFPDRFSGHQFPNYSSELNVNALLLGDSALYLCASSLYSGSQETQYFGPGTRLLVL.

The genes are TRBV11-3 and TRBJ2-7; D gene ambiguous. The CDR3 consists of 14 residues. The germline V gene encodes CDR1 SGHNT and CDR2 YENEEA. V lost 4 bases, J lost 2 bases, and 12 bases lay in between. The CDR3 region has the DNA TGTGCCAGCAGCTCTAGGTCCCATACCTACGAGCAGTACTTC. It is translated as CASSSRSHTYEQYF.

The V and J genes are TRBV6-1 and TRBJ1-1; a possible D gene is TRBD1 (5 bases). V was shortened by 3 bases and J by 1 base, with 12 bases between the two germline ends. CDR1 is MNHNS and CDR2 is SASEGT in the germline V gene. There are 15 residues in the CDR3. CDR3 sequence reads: CASSEEGIRNTEAFF. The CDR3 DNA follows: TGTGCCAGCAGTGAGGAGGGGATAAGGAACACTGAAGCTTTCTTT.